The 12 T cell receptor beta chains below were found in one sample sequenced in a study of post-analysis software for immune sequencing data. Every TCR beta cDNA library bore unique molecular identifiers. TCRdb itself ran the PCR reads through MiXCR, one entry per CDR3 protein. The table has about 500,000 distinct CDR3 sequences, 45% seen once; the top ten hold around 10%. General study points: Among five TRBV segments more frequent in patients than controls were TRBV5-6, TRBV5-1 and TRBV20-1.

These receptors' antigens are unknown. Input material: blood. The receptors here all came from a girl aged 5-17 years with multiple sclerosis.

V is TRBV5-1 and J is TRBJ2-7, with D unclear. CDR3 length: 14 residues. The germline gives CDR1 SGHRS, CDR2 YFSETQ. Trimming shortened V by 0 bases and J by 2 bases, and 9 bases separated the two germline ends. CDR3 loop: CASSLGVETYEQYF. The CDR3 region has the DNA TGCGCCAGCAGCTTGGGGGTTGAAACCTACGAGCAGTACTTC.

The J gene is TRBJ1-2, the V gene TRBV12-3 or TRBV12-4; 8 nucleotides line up with TRBD1. This CDR3 is 14 amino acids long. The trim removed 7 bases at V and 8 bases at J, leaving 12 bases unmatched. Written as DNA, the CDR3 is TGTGCCAGCACCCCTTCAGGGGGCGTAGAAGGCTACACCTTC. This encodes CASTPSGGVEGYTF.

J is TRBJ2-1 and V is TRBV7-6; 12 bases align to TRBD2. Germline values: CDR1 SGHVS, CDR2 FNYEAQ. With 5 bases clipped from V and 0 bases from J, the junction kept 8 bases outside the gene matches. CDR3 length: 18 residues. CDR3 nucleotides: TGTGCCAGCAGCCCGGGACTAGCGGGCGACAGCTCCTACAATGAGCAGTTCTTC. It encodes CASSPGLAGDSSYNEQFF. The full variable domain, with the rest looked up from reference TRBV7-6 and TRBJ2-1, is GAGVSQSPRYKVTKRGQDVALRCDPISGHVSLYWYRQALGQGPEFLTYFNYEAQQDKSGLPNDRFSAERPEGSISTLTIQRTEQRDSAMYRCASSPGLAGDSSYNEQFFGPGTRLTVL.

The V gene is TRBV20-1, the J gene TRBJ2-3, with 7 bases identical to TRBD2. The germline gives CDR1 DFQATT, CDR2 SNEGSKA (reference sequence). The CDR3 is 14 amino acids. The ends lost 4 bases at V and 4 bases at J; junction bases unmatched: 8. The CDR3 nucleotides read TGCAGTGCTACCCGGGAGGTTGGAGCAGATACGCAGTATTTT. Amino acids: CSATREVGADTQYF.

As regards this clonotype: This clone may be a read error of a much larger clone one base away. The rearrangement links TRBV3-1 to TRBJ2-3; TRBD2 is a possible D gene (5 bases). The CDR3 runs 15 residues. The V gene lost 11 bases and the J gene lost 2 bases, with 20 bases spanning the gap. Germline CDR1 reads LGHDT; CDR2 reads YNNKEL (reference sequence). The CDR3, as DNA: TGTGCCGGCGGGTCCCCCTCTACCGACACAGATACGCAGTATTTT. Its protein is CAGGSPSTDTDTQYF.

This clonotype has only a few counts. The genes are TRBV29-1 and TRBJ1-6; D is undetermined. The V end lost 6 bases, the J end lost 0 bases, and 6 bases lay between the germline ends. The CDR3 extends over 13 amino acids. CDR1 is SQVTM, CDR2 ANQGSEA, per germline. The CDR3 nucleotides are TGCAGCGTGTTGCCCTCCTATAATTCACCCCTCCACTTT. Translated: CSVLPSYNSPLHF.

The V call is TRBV10-3, the J call TRBJ2-1; D not resolved. Trimming cost V 5 bases and J 2 bases, with 7 bases left between them. Looked up from germline, CDR1 is ENHRY and CDR2 is SYGVKD. The CDR3 is 13 residues long. The CDR3 DNA reads TGTGCCATCAGTCCAACCACCTACAATGAGCAGTTCTTC. The encoded protein is CAISPTTYNEQFF.

V usage is TRBV7-9 and J usage is TRBJ2-1; D is unresolved. Germline V gene sequence: CDR1 SEHNR, CDR2 FQNEAQ (reference sequence). Trimming took off 1 base at V and 0 bases at J, with 13 bases between the two ends. This CDR3 is built from 17 residues. The CDR3 is CASSLDQTVSSYNEQFF. Here the CDR3 DNA reads TGTGCCAGCAGCTTAGACCAGACCGTGAGCTCCTACAATGAGCAGTTCTTC.

The rearrangement links TRBV20-1 to TRBJ2-1; D is ambiguous. There are 15 residues in the CDR3. The germline gives CDR1 DFQATT, CDR2 SNEGSKA (reference sequence). Trimming left V 7 bases short and J 0 bases short, with 16 bases between. The DNA of the CDR3 is TGCAGTGGGTCCCCGGGCTCTAGCTCCTACAATGAGCAGTTCTTC. This encodes CSGSPGSSSYNEQFF.

V gene TRBV29-1 combines with J gene TRBJ2-3; perhaps TRBD1 as D (6 bases). CDR1 is SQVTM and CDR2 is ANQGSEA in the germline V gene. Trimming removed 7 bases at V and 1 base at J, with 9 bases between. The CDR3 contains 12 residues. The CDR3 nucleotides are TGCAGCGCCAGGACAGGCACAGATACGCAGTATTTT. Amino acid sequence: CSARTGTDTQYF.

This clonotype appeared once. The chain links TRBV2 to TRBJ2-4; D not certain. The J call may not be correct, given that the DNA end is closer to TRBJ2-5. CDR1 is SNHLY, CDR2 FYNNEI, per germline. The CDR3 loop spans 13 amino acids. The CDR3 sequence: CASSPDAKETQYF. Written as DNA, the CDR3 is TGTGCCAGCAGCCCTGACGCGAAAGAGACCCAGTACTTC.

The CDR3 DNA follows: TGTGCCACCAGTCCGGGAAGGCGCAGCACAGATACGCAGTATTTT. Translated: CATSPGRRSTDTQYF. The chain couples TRBV24-1 to TRBJ2-3, with a tentative D call TRBD2 (5 bases). The germline V gene has CDR1 KGHDR and CDR2 SFDVKD. This CDR3 contains 15 residues. Trimming removed 6 bases from V and 0 bases from J, with 12 bases in between.